This T cell receptor beta chain was obtained from a study of T-cell memory formation after mild COVID-19 (dated by TCRdb to the early 2020s). For the wider study: TCR sequence clusters from the two donors were largely donor specific. T-cell clones expanding and contracting after mild COVID-19 in a couple of donors were tracked by longitudinal TCRalpha and TCRbeta repertoire sequencing. Two young, previously healthy adult volunteers, one female and one male, were included in the cohort. Paper-wide results and their limitations: Contracting CD4+ clones turned up mainly in the CM and EM memory subsets, whereas EMRA was where CD8+ clones were enriched. SARS-CoV-2 specificity was not confirmed for the second-wave clones peaking on day 37. Balanced CD4/CD8 phenotypes were observed for clones contracting from day 15 to 85, whereas a bias towards CD4+ was observed for a second wave of clones expanding from day 15 to 37. Some responding clones were detected in pre-infection memory, which suggested that pre-existing cross-reactive memory T cells had joined the SARS-CoV-2 response. The study included only a couple of mild cases, and larger cohorts that include severe cases with pre-infection samples were judged to be necessary.

A word on this clonotype: No antigen is known for it. The record has no base qualities; no much larger clone is one base away.

Looking up the germline V gene yields CDR1 SGHVS and CDR2 FNYEAQ. At the junction V is shortened by 6 bases and J by 4 bases, with 15 bases in between. There are 14 amino acids in the CDR3, from cysteine to phenylalanine inclusive. Only the CDR3 DNA is retained, 42 bases long and in frame from the first base. These reads were obtained on an Illumina NovaSeq 6000. cDNA libraries for TCRalpha and TCRbeta were prepared by 5'RACE using constant-segment primers, with sample barcodes and unique molecular identifiers added. RNA was extracted from every sample with Trizol reagent. Library amplification was performed in two PCR steps, and a second sample barcode and Illumina TruSeq adapters were introduced in the second step. Sequencing of libraries was performed on an Illumina NovaSeq with 2 x 150 bp paired-end reads. The authors processed their data as follows. With migec v1.2.7, reads were demultiplexed and then collapsed into UMI-guided consensus sequences. Using mixcr v2.1.11, UMI consensuses were aligned to TRA and TRB V and J templates and then assembled into clonotypes. Clonotypes were classified as expanded or contracted when called significant by both edgeR and NoisET, with noise models trained on biological replicates. For edgeR calls, the thresholds were a false discovery rate-adjusted p below 0.01 and a log2 fold-change of 1. PCA with hierarchical clustering of max-normalized trajectories of the 1000 most abundant clonotypes was used as exploratory dynamics analysis. Separately sequenced CD4+ and CD8+ repertoires were used to assign a CD4 or CD8 phenotype to each responding clone. The public reads were reprocessed in TCRdb via fastp at Q25 and MiXCR, keeping in-frame beta chains. CDR3 protein sequences are deduplicated, and each keeps its most common genes and DNA. TCRdb, not the authors, supplied the V and J calls. In all, the sample holds about 310,000 distinct CDR3 sequences, and 15% to 20% of those were seen once. Clones ranked in the top ten supply roughly 21% of the sample.

Ficoll-Paque density gradient centrifugation was used to isolate PBMCs. The sequencing input was PBMCs or a T cell subset sorted from them (not recorded which). The receptor was derived from a young man who had mild COVID-19 (a few samples of this study predate the infection). The sample titles of this study are shuffled in the database, so cell type and time point are left out; the donor was told from shared clones. This receptor chain uses TRBV7-6 and TRBJ1-1; TRBD1 is a possible D gene, resting on 5 matching bases. The nucleotide sequence reads as follows: TGTGCCAGCAGTGTTAAGGAGGGGAGCACTGAAGCTTTCTTT. Translated, this is CASSVKEGSTEAFF. The CDR3, completed at both ends by the reference TRBV7-6 and TRBJ1-1 genes, gives the full variable domain GAGVSQSPRYKVTKRGQDVALRCDPISGHVSLYWYRQALGQGPEFLTYFNYEAQQDKSGLPNDRFSAERPEGSISTLTIQRTEQRDSAMYRCASSVKEGSTEAFFGQGTRLTVV.